Described below is a single T cell receptor beta chain sequence and its context. Using immunoSEQ multiplex PCR, the repertoire was profiled, and TCRdb retains in-frame clones only, with some absent. The sample holds over 55,000 clones; around 87% are singletons and the top ten take more than 20%. These data belong to a study of blood T cell repertoires in COVID-19. The wider study: Nucleic acid was either cDNA or gDNA, and it came from T cells, B-cell-depleted T cells, or PBMCs.

CDR1 is SGHNT, CDR2 YYREEE, per germline (reference sequence). The CDR3 contains 16 residues. J was trimmed by 5 bases and V by 4 bases; bases with no gene match: 11. The sequencing input was peripheral blood. This chain joins TRBV5-4 and TRBJ1-1; 10 positions agree with TRBD1. This TCR came from a woman older than 75 with COVID-19, enrolled during active disease. DNA of the CDR3: TGTGCCAGCAGCCCCGGCGGACAGGGGGTTTATACTGAAGCTTTCTTT. Amino acid sequence: CASSPGGQGVYTEAFF.